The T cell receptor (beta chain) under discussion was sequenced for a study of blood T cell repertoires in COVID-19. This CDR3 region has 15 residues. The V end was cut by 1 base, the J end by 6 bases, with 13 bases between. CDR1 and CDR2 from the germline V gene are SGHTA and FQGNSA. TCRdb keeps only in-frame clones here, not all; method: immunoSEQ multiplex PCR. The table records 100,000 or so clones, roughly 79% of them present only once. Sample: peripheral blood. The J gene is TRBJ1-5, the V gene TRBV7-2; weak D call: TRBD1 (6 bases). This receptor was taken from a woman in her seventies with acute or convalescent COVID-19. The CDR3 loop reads CASSLGHRVGQPQHF. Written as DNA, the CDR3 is TGTGCCAGCAGCTTAGGTCACAGGGTGGGTCAGCCCCAGCATTTT. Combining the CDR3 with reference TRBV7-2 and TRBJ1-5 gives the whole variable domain GAGVSQSPSNKVTEKGKDVELRCDPISGHTALYWYRQSLGQGLEFLIYFQGNSAPDKSGLPSDRFSAERTGGSVSTLTIQRTQQEDSAVYLCASSLGHRVGQPQHFGDGTRLSIL.